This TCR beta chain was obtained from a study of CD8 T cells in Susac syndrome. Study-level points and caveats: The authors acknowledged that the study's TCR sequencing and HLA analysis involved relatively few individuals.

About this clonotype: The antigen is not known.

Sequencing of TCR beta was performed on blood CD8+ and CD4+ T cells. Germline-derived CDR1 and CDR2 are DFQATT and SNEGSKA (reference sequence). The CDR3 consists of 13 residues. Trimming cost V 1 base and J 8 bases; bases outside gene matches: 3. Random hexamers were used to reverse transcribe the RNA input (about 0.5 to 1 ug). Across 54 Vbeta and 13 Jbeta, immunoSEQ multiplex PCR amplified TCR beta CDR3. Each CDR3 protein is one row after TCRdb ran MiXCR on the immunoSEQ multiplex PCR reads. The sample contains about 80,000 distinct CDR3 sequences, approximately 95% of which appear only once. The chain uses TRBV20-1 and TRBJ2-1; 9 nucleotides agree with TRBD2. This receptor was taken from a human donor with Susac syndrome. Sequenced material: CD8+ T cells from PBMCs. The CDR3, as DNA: TGCAGTGCTAGAGGACTAGCGGACGATGAGCAGTTCTTC. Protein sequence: CSARGLADDEQFF.